A single sample gave rise to the 31 T cell receptor beta chains below, sequenced in a study of T cells in Graves' hyperthyroidism and ophthalmopathy. Amplification targeted TCR beta CDR3 regions from RNA transcripts. Researchers ran a first-round RT-PCR on the TCR CDR3 using the HTBI primer set. TCRdb passed the multiplex PCR reads through MiXCR, listing each CDR3 protein once. The sample contains under 450,000 distinct CDR3 sequences, approximately 15% of which appear only once. Input material: blood. The origin of the receptors is a woman aged 18-35 years with Graves' hyperthyroidism.

Ten or more counts support this clonotype. The chain joins TRBV12-5 to TRBJ2-7, with 8 bases lining up with TRBD2. Trimming cost V 5 bases and J 3 bases; bases outside gene matches: 9. There are 15 residues in the CDR3. The germline V gene has CDR1 LGHNT and CDR2 FRNRAP. CDR3 nucleotides: TGTGCTAGTGGTCTCGGACTAGCAGCCTACTACGAGCAGTACTTC. It specifies CASGLGLAAYYEQYF.

In this sample, this clonotype turned up many times. The V gene is TRBV2, the J gene TRBJ2-2; a weak D match, TRBD1 (5 bases). In germline, CDR1 is SNHLY, CDR2 FYNNEI. V lost 10 bases and J lost 4, with 16 bases in between. The CDR3 runs to 14 residues. CDR3 DNA sequence: TGTGCCACCGGGCTAGACAGCACCACCGGGGAGCTGTTTTTT. Translation gives CATGLDSTTGELFF. Variable domain in full (rest from reference TRBV2 and TRBJ2-2): EPEVTQTPSHQVTQMGQEVILRCVPISNHLYFYWYRQILGQKVEFLVSFYNNEISEKSEIFDDQFSVERPDGSNFTLKIRSTKLEDSAMYFCATGLDSTTGELFFGEGSRLTVL.

Only a few counts were recorded for this clonotype. The rearrangement joins TRBV4-1 to TRBJ2-5; no clear D gene. CDR3 length: 13 amino acids. Trimming took off 6 bases at V and 7 bases at J, with 15 bases between the two ends. The germline gives CDR1 MGHRA, CDR2 YSYEKL. CDR3 bases: TGCGCCAGCAGGGCGGCCCAAGATGGGACCCAGTACTTC. It yields the protein CASRAAQDGTQYF.

The chain has TRBV6-2 or TRBV6-3 and TRBJ2-6; tentative D call: TRBD1 (5 bases). Germline values: CDR1 MNHEY, CDR2 SVGEGT. Between the trimmed V and J ends, which lost 6 bases and 2 bases, there was a span of 14 bases. The CDR3 has 16 residues. CDR3 sequence reads: CASRSQVSPGANVLTF. CDR3 DNA: TGTGCCAGCAGATCACAGGTATCCCCTGGGGCCAACGTCCTGACTTTC.

This clonotype was seen ten or more times. The rearrangement uses TRBV3-1 and TRBJ1-1; no firm D call. This CDR3 comprises 14 residues. In germline, CDR1 is LGHDT, CDR2 YNNKEL (reference sequence). Trimming removed 4 bases at V and 1 base at J, with 10 bases between. The CDR3 sequence: CASSPADRNTEAFF. CDR3 DNA sequence: TGTGCCAGCAGCCCGGCGGACCGGAACACTGAAGCTTTCTTT.

With regard to this clonotype: Just one base apart from a much larger clone, this may be a read error. CDR3 region: CASSQETGGFTGAFF. The CDR3 DNA sequence: TGTGCCAGCAGCCAGGAGACAGGGGGGTTCACTGGAGCTTTCTTT. The V gene is TRBV11-3, the J gene TRBJ2-2; 9 nucleotides align to TRBD1. The J call may be mistaken, given a closer DNA end match to TRBJ1-1. The CDR3 is 15 amino acids. CDR1 and CDR2 (germline): SGHNT, YENEEA.

The rearrangement uses TRBV27 and TRBJ2-2; 11 bases map to TRBD2. Germline lookup yields CDR1 MNHEY and CDR2 SMNVEV (reference sequence). Germline trimming cut 7 bases from V and 5 bases from J; bases unmatched to any gene: 6. This CDR3 comprises 15 residues. The CDR3 is CASTSGTSGTGELFF. The CDR3 DNA sequence: TGTGCCAGCACCTCTGGGACTAGCGGTACCGGGGAGCTGTTTTTT.

This clonotype was seen at least ten times. The CDR3 DNA sequence: TGTGCCTGGGGGGACCCGAATTCACCCCTCCACTTT. Protein sequence: CAWGDPNSPLHF. The V gene is TRBV30, the J gene TRBJ1-6; perhaps TRBD1 as D (5 bases). With 5 bases removed from V and 7 bases from J, the gap between germline ends came to 9 bases. The CDR3 is 12 residues long. Per germline, CDR1 GTSNPN and CDR2 SVGIG (reference sequence).

This clonotype appeared a few times. The DNA for the CDR3 is TGTGCCAGTAGTACCCGGACAGGGGATGGCTACGAGCAGTACTTC. This encodes CASSTRTGDGYEQYF. This chain connects TRBV19 to TRBJ2-7; 9 bases are a match to TRBD1. The CDR3 consists of 15 residues. Germline V gene data show CDR1 as LNHDA and CDR2 as SQIVND (reference sequence). Losses at the gene ends were 4 bases for V and 3 bases for J; bases not matched to a gene: 7.

The table lists this clonotype with a few counts. The genes are TRBV5-1 and TRBJ2-3; TRBD2 agrees at 7 bases. Germline V lookup: CDR1 SGHRS, CDR2 YFSETQ. Germline trimming cut 2 bases from V and 0 bases from J; bases unmatched to any gene: 6. The CDR3 consists of 16 residues. The CDR3 bases are TGCGCCAGCAGCTTCCGGCTAGCGGCCAGCACAGATACGCAGTATTTT. The encoded protein is CASSFRLAASTDTQYF. The whole variable domain, filled in from reference TRBV5-1 and TRBJ2-3, reads KAGVTQTPRYLIKTRGQQVTLSCSPISGHRSVSWYQQTPGQGLQFLFEYFSETQRNKGNFPGRFSGRQFSNSRSEMNVSTLELGDSALYLCASSFRLAASTDTQYFGPGTRLTVL.

V and J are TRBV5-5 and TRBJ2-7, with D perhaps given as TRBD1 or TRBD2 (5 bases each). Trimming left V 5 bases short and J 2 bases short, with 11 bases between. Germline V gives CDR1 SGHKS, CDR2 YYEKEE (reference sequence). The CDR3 covers 13 residues. The CDR3 DNA reads TGTGCCAGCAGGCGACCGGGACCCTACGAGCAGTACTTC. It specifies CASRRPGPYEQYF.

This chain uses TRBV5-1 with TRBJ2-7, with D hard to call. Germline V CDR1 and CDR2: SGHRS, YFSETQ. Trimming took 0 bases from V and 3 from J, leaving 13 bases between them. The CDR3 contains 15 residues. The CDR3 here is CASSLVLGSHYEQYF. The CDR3, as DNA: TGCGCCAGCAGCTTGGTGTTGGGTTCCCACTACGAGCAGTACTTC. Supplemented by reference TRBV5-1 and TRBJ2-7, the full variable domain reads KAGVTQTPRYLIKTRGQQVTLSCSPISGHRSVSWYQQTPGQGLQFLFEYFSETQRNKGNFPGRFSGRQFSNSRSEMNVSTLELGDSALYLCASSLVLGSHYEQYFGPGTRLTVT.

The sample holds many counts of this clonotype. The chain uses TRBV28 and TRBJ1-2; TRBD1 matches 11 bases. Germline CDR1 MDHEN, CDR2 SYDVKM. There are 13 residues in the CDR3. J lost 6 bases, V lost 5 bases, and 2 bases had no gene match. DNA of the CDR3: TGTGCCAGCAGTACGGGACAGGGGGATGGCTACACCTTC. Translated: CASSTGQGDGYTF.

This clonotype was detected ten times or more. The chain combines TRBV3-1 with TRBJ2-3; D may be TRBD2 (5 bases). The CDR3 covers 14 residues. Germline V CDR1 and CDR2: LGHDT, YNNKEL (reference sequence). V lost 5 bases to trimming and J lost 2 bases, with 11 bases between them. In DNA form, the CDR3 reads TGTGCCAGCAGCGAGAGCCGGGACACAGATACGCAGTATTTT. It yields the protein CASSESRDTDTQYF.

In this sample, this clonotype turned up many times. The gene calls are TRBV7-9 and TRBJ1-2; 9 nucleotides agree with TRBD1. CDR1 and CDR2 (germline): SEHNR, FQNEAQ (reference sequence). With 11 bases clipped from V and 4 bases from J, the junction kept 8 bases outside the gene matches. CDR3 length: 13 residues. In DNA, the CDR3 is TGTGCCTTCCGAACAGGGGGCGCCTATGGCTACACCTTC. Translation: CAFRTGGAYGYTF.

This clonotype came up many times. The V call is TRBV12-3 or TRBV12-4, the J call TRBJ1-1; D not resolved. CDR3 length equals 13 residues. V lost 3 bases and J lost 1, with 6 bases in between. The CDR3 reads CASSFRKNTEAFF. The CDR3 region has the DNA TGTGCCAGCAGTTTTAGGAAGAACACTGAAGCTTTCTTT.

This clonotype was seen at least ten times. V gene TRBV3-1 combines with J gene TRBJ2-3; D is unresolved. This CDR3 comprises 15 residues. The germline V gene encodes CDR1 LGHDT and CDR2 YNNKEL (reference sequence). Trimming shortened V by 1 base and J by 4 bases, and 12 bases separated the two germline ends. The CDR3 is CASSQGAPPADTQYF. The CDR3 DNA reads TGTGCCAGCAGCCAAGGAGCGCCCCCCGCAGATACGCAGTATTTT.

This chain connects TRBV6-1 to TRBJ1-2; TRBD1 matches 9 bases. After removal of 7 bases from V and 4 bases from J, the junction contained 10 bases not matched to a gene. CDR1 and CDR2 from the germline V gene are MNHNS and SASEGT. This CDR3 spans 15 amino acids. The DNA for the CDR3 is TGTGCCAGCAACCAACTTTCGACAGGGGGCTATGGCTACACCTTC. Encoded protein: CASNQLSTGGYGYTF.

There are many counts of this clonotype. The CDR3 loop is CASSPPGLKNEQFF. The CDR3 coding sequence is TGTGCCAGCAGTCCCCCCGGCTTAAAGAATGAGCAGTTCTTC. The V gene is TRBV12-3 or TRBV12-4, the J gene TRBJ2-1; D remains unclear. This CDR3 region has 14 residues. Trimming left V 5 bases short and J 7 bases short, with 15 bases between.

The J gene is TRBJ2-3, the V gene TRBV20-1; 12 bases are a match to TRBD2. This CDR3 contains 16 residues. The ends lost 4 bases at V and 3 bases at J; junction bases unmatched: 8. Germline CDR1 and CDR2: DFQATT and SNEGSKA (reference sequence). CDR3 sequence reads: CSAIRSSGRGTDTQYF. The CDR3 DNA is TGCAGTGCTATCCGATCTAGCGGGAGGGGTACAGATACGCAGTATTTT.

This clonotype was seen at least ten times. DNA of the CDR3: TGTGCCAGCAGTGAATGGGGGGCTAATAATGAAAAACTGTTTTTT. Protein: CASSEWGANNEKLFF. This chain links TRBV2 with TRBJ1-4; TRBD1 is a possible D gene (6 bases). Germline lookup yields CDR1 SNHLY and CDR2 FYNNEI. CDR3 length: 15 residues. Trimming removed 2 bases from V and 4 bases from J, with 11 bases in between. Full variable domain (missing parts from reference TRBV2 and TRBJ1-4): EPEVTQTPSHQVTQMGQEVILRCVPISNHLYFYWYRQILGQKVEFLVSFYNNEISEKSEIFDDQFSVERPDGSNFTLKIRSTKLEDSAMYFCASSEWGANNEKLFFGSGTQLSVL.

The chain is built from TRBV19 and TRBJ2-2; 8 nucleotides line up with TRBD1. Germline V gene data show CDR1 as LNHDA and CDR2 as SQIVND (reference sequence). V shed 5 bases, J shed 6 bases, and the junction held 8 bases outside the gene matches. This CDR3 comprises 15 residues. The CDR3 DNA reads TGTGCCAGTAGTCTGACAGGGGTCTTCGCCGGGGAGCTGTTTTTT. It codes for CASSLTGVFAGELFF.

The table lists this clonotype with many counts. V usage is TRBV5-1 and J usage is TRBJ2-3; a possible D gene is TRBD1 (6 bases). This CDR3 region has 13 residues. V lost 5 bases to trimming and J lost 6 bases, with 13 bases between them. Germline V gene data show CDR1 as SGHRS and CDR2 as YFSETQ. CDR3 sequence reads: CASRFAGEDTQYF. The DNA for the CDR3 is TGCGCCAGCAGGTTCGCAGGGGAGGATACGCAGTATTTT.

The table lists this clonotype with many counts. V is TRBV3-1 and J is TRBJ2-1; D might be TRBD2 (7 bases). Germline V gene data show CDR1 as LGHDT and CDR2 as YNNKEL (reference sequence). The V and J ends lost 1 base and 1 base respectively, with 11 bases between them. The length of the CDR3 is 16 residues. The CDR3 nucleotides read TGTGCCAGCAGCCAAGGGGGGCGGGAGTCCTACAATGAGCAGTTCTTC. Amino acid sequence: CASSQGGRESYNEQFF.

This clonotype has at least ten counts. V gene TRBV27 combines with J gene TRBJ2-3; D is undetermined. V shed 8 bases and J shed 6 bases, with 18 bases lying between them. CDR1 and CDR2 from the germline V gene are MNHEY and SMNVEV (reference sequence). This CDR3 spans 14 amino acids. CDR3 amino acids: CASALGWGGDTQYF. The CDR3, as DNA: TGTGCCAGCGCGCTCGGTTGGGGTGGGGATACGCAGTATTTT.

This clonotype was seen once. A much bigger clone sits one base away, suggesting this may be a read error. The rearrangement uses TRBV10-3 and TRBJ2-7; TRBD2 might be the D (6 bases). The CDR3 has 16 amino acids. From germline, CDR1 is ENHRY and CDR2 SYGVKD. The DNA of the CDR3 is TGTGCCTTCAGTGACCCCGGACGGGGGACCTCCTACGAGCAGTACTTC. Its protein is CAFSDPGRGTSYEQYF.

This clonotype was detected a few times. This sequence may be a read error, since a much larger clone differs from it by one base. The conserved final phenylalanine or tryptophan is absent from the CDR3, which likely points to a read error. The chain is built from TRBV2 and TRBJ2-6; unclear D gene. Trimming removed 7 bases from V and 0 bases from J, with 10 bases in between. The CDR3 contains 15 residues. Germline V gene lookup returns CDR1 SNHLY and CDR2 FYNNEI. The CDR3 loop reads CASNPLSSGANVLTL. The CDR3 DNA is TGTGCCAGCAACCCCCTCAGCTCTGGGGCCAACGTCCTGACTCTC.

This clonotype appeared many times. For the CDR3, the DNA is TGTGCCAGCAGTCCGAGCTCGGGCCCTAATCCCCAGCCCCAGCATTTT. Translated: CASSPSSGPNPQPQHF. This chain joins TRBV27 and TRBJ1-5; D not certain. V was trimmed by 5 bases and J by 7 bases, leaving 21 bases between them. The CDR3 consists of 16 residues. The germline gives CDR1 MNHEY, CDR2 SMNVEV (reference sequence).

This clonotype was counted many times. The chain uses TRBV27 and TRBJ2-5; D is unclear. V lost 1 base, J lost 3 bases, and 6 bases lay in between. Germline assignment: CDR1 MNHEY and CDR2 SMNVEV (reference sequence). There are 13 residues in the CDR3. CDR3 DNA: TGTGCCAGCAGTTTATTTCGGGAAGAGACCCAGTACTTC. Translated: CASSLFREETQYF.

Note on this clonotype: This may arise from a read error, as a much more abundant clone is one base away. The chain recombines TRBV20-1 with TRBJ2-3; the match to TRBD2 covers 10 bases. Per germline, CDR1 DFQATT and CDR2 SNEGSKA (reference sequence). The CDR3 sequence is 18 residues long. The V gene end was trimmed by 6 bases and the J gene end by 1 base; junction bases not matched to a gene: 16. The CDR3 bases are TGCAGTGCACCCCGACTAGCGGGTGGGGGTTTGGGCACAGATACGCAGTATTTT. This encodes CSAPRLAGGGLGTDTQYF.

This clonotype was detected many times. The rearrangement links TRBV11-2 to TRBJ2-7, with D possibly being TRBD2 (6 bases). Germline CDR1 SGHAT, CDR2 FQNNGV. The CDR3 loop spans 16 amino acids. V lost 2 bases to trimming and J lost 3 bases, with 17 bases between them. CDR3 DNA: TGTGCCAGCAGCTTACTTCCCGGGACGGGGGTCTACGAGCAGTACTTC. This gives the protein CASSLLPGTGVYEQYF.